Described below is a single TCR beta chain sequence and its context. Its antigen remains unknown. Other DNA sequences in the same sample also yield this CDR3. Germline values: CDR1 SGHTA, CDR2 FQGTGA. The CDR3 spans 15 residues. Trimming at V came to 0 bases and at J to 7 bases, leaving 0 bases not matched to a gene. This record comes from a study of T cell responses to AZD1222 COVID-19 vaccine. Findings and limits, study-wide: An increase in Spike-specific TCR breadth and depth was observed after two AZD1222 doses. The number of AZD1222 recipients seropositive at baseline was only five to seven. A reported finding is that nearly half of spike-specific TCRs target unmutated variant regions. Donor demographics were predominantly white British with a female majority; clonal diversity may be underestimated.

Measured with immunoSEQ multiplex PCR; TCRdb has only the in-frame clones, and not every one. The sample lists 95,000 to 150,000 clones, about 92% occurring once. This TCR derives from an adult in good health. The rearrangement uses TRBV7-3 and TRBJ2-1; 13 nucleotides match TRBD2. The sample was peripheral blood, taken on day 0 of AZD1222 vaccination. CDR3 coding DNA: TGTGCCAGCAGCTTAACACTAGCGGGGGGGAATGAGCAGTTCTTC. It codes for CASSLTLAGGNEQFF.